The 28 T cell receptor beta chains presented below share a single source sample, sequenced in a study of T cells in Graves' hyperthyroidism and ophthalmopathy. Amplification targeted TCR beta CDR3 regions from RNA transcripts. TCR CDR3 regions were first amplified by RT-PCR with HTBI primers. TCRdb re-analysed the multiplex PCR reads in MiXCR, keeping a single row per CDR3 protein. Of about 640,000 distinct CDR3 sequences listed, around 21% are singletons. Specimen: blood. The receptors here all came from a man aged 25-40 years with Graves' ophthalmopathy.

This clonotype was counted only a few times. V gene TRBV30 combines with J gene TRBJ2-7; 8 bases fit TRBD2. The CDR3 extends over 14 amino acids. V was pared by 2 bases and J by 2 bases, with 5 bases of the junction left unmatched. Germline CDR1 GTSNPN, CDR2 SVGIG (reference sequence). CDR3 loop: CAWSFGGGTYEQYF. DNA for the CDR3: TGTGCCTGGAGTTTTGGCGGGGGGACCTACGAGCAGTACTTC.

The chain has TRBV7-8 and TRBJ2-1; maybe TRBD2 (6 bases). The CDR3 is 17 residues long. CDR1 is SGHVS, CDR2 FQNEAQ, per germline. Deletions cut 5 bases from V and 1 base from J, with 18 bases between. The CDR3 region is CASSLRPGVPSYNEQFF. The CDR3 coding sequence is TGTGCCAGCAGCCTCCGTCCGGGGGTCCCGTCCTACAATGAGCAGTTCTTC. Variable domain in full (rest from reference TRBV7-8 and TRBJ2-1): GAGVSQSPRYKVAKRGQDVALRCDPISGHVSLFWYQQALGQGPEFLTYFQNEAQLDKSGLPSDRFFAERPEGSVSTLKIQRTQQEDSAVYLCASSLRPGVPSYNEQFFGPGTRLTVL.

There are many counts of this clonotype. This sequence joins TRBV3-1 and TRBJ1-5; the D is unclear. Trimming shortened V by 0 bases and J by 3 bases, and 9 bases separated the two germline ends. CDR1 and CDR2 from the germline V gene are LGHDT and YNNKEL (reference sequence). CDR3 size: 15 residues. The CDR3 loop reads CASSQDLGFNQPQHF. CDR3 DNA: TGTGCCAGCAGCCAAGATCTGGGTTTCAATCAGCCCCAGCATTTT.

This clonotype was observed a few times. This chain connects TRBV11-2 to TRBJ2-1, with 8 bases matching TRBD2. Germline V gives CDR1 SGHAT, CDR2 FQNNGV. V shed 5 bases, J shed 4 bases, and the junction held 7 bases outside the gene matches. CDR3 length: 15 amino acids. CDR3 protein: CASSQSGLVYNEQFF. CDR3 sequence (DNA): TGTGCCAGCAGCCAATCGGGACTAGTATACAATGAGCAGTTCTTC.

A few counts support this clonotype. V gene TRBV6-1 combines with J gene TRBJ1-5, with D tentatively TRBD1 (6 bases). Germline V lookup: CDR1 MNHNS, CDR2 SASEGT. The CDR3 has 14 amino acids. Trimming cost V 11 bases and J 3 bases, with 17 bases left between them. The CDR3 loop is CAVLGQLLNQPQHF. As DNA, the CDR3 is TGTGCCGTACTCGGACAGCTACTCAATCAGCCCCAGCATTTT.

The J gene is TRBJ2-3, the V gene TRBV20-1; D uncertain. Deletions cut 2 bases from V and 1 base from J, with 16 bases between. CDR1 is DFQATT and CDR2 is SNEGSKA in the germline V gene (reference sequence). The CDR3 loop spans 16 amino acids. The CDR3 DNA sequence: TGCAGTGCTAGAACCCCCCTCAGATCTCGCACAGATACGCAGTATTTT. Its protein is CSARTPLRSRTDTQYF.

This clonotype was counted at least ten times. The CDR3 reads CASRSSGTHREAFF. DNA of the CDR3: TGTGCCAGCAGGTCCTCAGGTACCCATCGGGAAGCTTTCTTT. The chain uses TRBV28 and TRBJ1-1; D unclear. In germline, CDR1 is MDHEN, CDR2 SYDVKM. Trimming removed 6 bases at V and 8 bases at J, with 19 bases between. The length of the CDR3 is 14 residues.

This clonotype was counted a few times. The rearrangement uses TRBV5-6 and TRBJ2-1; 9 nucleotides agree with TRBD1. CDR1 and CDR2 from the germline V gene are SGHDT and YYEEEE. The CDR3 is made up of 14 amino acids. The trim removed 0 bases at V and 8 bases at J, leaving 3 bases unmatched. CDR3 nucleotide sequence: TGTGCCAGCAGCTTGGGAGGGACAGGGTATGAGCAGTTCTTC. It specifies CASSLGGTGYEQFF.

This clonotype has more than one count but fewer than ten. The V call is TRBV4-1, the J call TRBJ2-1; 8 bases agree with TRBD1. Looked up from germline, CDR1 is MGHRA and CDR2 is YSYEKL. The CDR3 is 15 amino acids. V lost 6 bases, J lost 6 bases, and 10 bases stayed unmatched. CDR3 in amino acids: CASRRRTGPGNEQFF. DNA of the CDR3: TGCGCCAGCAGACGACGGACAGGGCCAGGCAATGAGCAGTTCTTC.

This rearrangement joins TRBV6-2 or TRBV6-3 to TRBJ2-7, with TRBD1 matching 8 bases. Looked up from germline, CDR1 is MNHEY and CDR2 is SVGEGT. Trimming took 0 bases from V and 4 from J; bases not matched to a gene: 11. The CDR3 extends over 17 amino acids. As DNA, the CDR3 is TGTGCCAGCAGTTACTCGAAGGTTTCAGGGGGCGGGTACGAGCAGTACTTC. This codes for CASSYSKVSGGGYEQYF.

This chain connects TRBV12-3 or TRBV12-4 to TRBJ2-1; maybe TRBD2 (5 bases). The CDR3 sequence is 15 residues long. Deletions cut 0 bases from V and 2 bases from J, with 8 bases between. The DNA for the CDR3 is TGTGCCAGCAGTTTAGCCCTAGCCCCCTACAATGAGCAGTTCTTC. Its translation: CASSLALAPYNEQFF.

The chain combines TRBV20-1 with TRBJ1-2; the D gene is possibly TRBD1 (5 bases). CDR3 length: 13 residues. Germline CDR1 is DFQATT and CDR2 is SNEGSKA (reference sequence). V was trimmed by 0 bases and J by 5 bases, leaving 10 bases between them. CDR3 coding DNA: TGCAGTGCTAGAGACAGGGATGGGTATGGCTACACCTTC. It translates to CSARDRDGYGYTF.

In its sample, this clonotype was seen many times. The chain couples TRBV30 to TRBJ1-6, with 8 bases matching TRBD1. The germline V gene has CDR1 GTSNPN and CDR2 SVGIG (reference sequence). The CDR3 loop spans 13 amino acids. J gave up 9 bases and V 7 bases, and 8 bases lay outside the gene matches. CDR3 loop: CAYRTGKVSPLHF. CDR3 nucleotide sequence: TGTGCCTACAGGACAGGGAAGGTTTCACCCCTCCACTTT.

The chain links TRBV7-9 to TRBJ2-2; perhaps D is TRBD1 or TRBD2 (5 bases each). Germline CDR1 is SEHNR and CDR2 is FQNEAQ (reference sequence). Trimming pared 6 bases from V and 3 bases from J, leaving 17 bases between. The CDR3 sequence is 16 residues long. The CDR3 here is CASRPPGGSYTGELFF. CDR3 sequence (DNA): TGTGCCAGCAGACCCCCTGGGGGTTCTTACACCGGGGAGCTGTTTTTT.

CDR3 amino acids: CASSHSFDHSGNTIYF. The CDR3 nucleotides are TGTGCCAGCAGCCACTCGTTCGACCACTCTGGAAACACCATATATTTT. This chain connects TRBV3-1 to TRBJ1-3, with D hard to call. V was cut by 3 bases and J by 0 bases, with 12 bases left in between. The germline V gene encodes CDR1 LGHDT and CDR2 YNNKEL (reference sequence). This CDR3 region has 16 residues.

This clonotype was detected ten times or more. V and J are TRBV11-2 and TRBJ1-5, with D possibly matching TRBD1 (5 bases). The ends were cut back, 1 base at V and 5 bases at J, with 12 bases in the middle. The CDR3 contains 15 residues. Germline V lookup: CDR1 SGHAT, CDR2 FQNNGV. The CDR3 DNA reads TGTGCCAGCAGCTTAGGGGGGTTCGTGGATCAGCCCCAGCATTTT. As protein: CASSLGGFVDQPQHF.

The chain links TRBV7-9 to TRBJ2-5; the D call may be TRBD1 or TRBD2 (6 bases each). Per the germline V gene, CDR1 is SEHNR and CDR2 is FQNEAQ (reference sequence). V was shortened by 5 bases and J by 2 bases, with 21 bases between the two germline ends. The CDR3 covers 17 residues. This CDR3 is CASSPPGAGTRQETQYF. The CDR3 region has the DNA TGTGCCAGCAGCCCCCCGGGGGCGGGAACAAGACAAGAGACCCAGTACTTC.

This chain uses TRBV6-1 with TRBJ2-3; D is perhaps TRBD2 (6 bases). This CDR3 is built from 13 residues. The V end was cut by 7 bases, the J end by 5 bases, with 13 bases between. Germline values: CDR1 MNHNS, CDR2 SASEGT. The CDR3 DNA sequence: TGTGCCAGCAAACCGGGAGTGAAAGATACGCAGTATTTT. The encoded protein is CASKPGVKDTQYF.

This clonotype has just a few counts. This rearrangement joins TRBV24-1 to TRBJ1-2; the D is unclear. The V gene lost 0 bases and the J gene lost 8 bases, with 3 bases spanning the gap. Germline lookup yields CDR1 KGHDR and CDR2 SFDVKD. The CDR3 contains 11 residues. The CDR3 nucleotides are TGTGCCACCAGTGATTTGTTGGGCTACACCTTC. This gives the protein CATSDLLGYTF.

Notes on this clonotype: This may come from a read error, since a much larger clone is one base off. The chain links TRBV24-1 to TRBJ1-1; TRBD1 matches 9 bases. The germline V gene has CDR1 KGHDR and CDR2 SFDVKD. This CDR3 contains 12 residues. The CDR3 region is CATGDGTGRTFF. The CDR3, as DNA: TGTGCCACCGGTGATGGGACAGGGAGGACTTTCTTT.

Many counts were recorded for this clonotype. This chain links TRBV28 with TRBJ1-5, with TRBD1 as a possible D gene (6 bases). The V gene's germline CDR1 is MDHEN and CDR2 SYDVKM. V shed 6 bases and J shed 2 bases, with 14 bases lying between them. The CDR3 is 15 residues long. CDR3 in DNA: TGTGCCAGCAGGACACAGGGAAGTGGCAATCAGCCCCAGCATTTT. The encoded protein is CASRTQGSGNQPQHF.

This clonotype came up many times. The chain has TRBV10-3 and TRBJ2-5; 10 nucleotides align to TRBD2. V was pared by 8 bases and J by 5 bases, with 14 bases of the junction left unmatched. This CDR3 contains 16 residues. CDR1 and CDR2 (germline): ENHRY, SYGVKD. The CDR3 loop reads CAIGVGTSGISETQYF. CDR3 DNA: TGTGCCATCGGAGTAGGTACTAGCGGGATATCGGAGACCCAGTACTTC.

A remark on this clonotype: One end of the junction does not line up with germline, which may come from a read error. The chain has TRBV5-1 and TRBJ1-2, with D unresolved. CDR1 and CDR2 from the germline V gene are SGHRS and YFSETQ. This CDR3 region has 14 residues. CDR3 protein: CASSLPNTNYGYTF. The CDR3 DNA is TGTGCCAGCAGCTTACCGAATACTAACTATGGCTACACCTTC.

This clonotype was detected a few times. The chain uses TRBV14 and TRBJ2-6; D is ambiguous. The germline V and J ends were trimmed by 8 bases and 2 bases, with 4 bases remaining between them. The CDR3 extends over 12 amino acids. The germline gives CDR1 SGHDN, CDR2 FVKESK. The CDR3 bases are TGTGCCAGCGCGCCTGGGGCCAACGTCCTGACTTTC. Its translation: CASAPGANVLTF.

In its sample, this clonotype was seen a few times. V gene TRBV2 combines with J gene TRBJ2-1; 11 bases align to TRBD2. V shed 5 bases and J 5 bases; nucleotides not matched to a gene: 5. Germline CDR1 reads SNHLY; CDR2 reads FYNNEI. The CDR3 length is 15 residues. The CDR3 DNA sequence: TGTGCCAGCAGTTTTAGCGGGAGGGGCCACAATGAGCAGTTCTTC. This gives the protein CASSFSGRGHNEQFF. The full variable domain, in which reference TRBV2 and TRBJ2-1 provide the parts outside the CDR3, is EPEVTQTPSHQVTQMGQEVILRCVPISNHLYFYWYRQILGQKVEFLVSFYNNEISEKSEIFDDQFSVERPDGSNFTLKIRSTKLEDSAMYFCASSFSGRGHNEQFFGPGTRLTVL.

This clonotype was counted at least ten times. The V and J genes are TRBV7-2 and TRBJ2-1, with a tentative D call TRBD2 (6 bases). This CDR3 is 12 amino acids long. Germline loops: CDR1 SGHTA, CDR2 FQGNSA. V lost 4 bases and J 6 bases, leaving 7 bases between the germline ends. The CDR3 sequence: CASSWGVNEQFF. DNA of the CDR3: TGTGCCAGCAGCTGGGGGGTCAATGAGCAGTTCTTC. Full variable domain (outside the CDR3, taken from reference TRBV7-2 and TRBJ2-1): GAGVSQSPSNKVTEKGKDVELRCDPISGHTALYWYRQSLGQGLEFLIYFQGNSAPDKSGLPSDRFSAERTGGSVSTLTIQRTQQEDSAVYLCASSWGVNEQFFGPGTRLTVL.

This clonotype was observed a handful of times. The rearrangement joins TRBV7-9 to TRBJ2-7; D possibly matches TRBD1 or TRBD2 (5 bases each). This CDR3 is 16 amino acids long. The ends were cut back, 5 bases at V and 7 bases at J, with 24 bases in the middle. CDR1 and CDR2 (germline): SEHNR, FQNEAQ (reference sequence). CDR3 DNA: TGTGCCAGCAGCCTAACCGGAGGACACTCCTCGGGGGAGCAGTACTTC. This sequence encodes CASSLTGGHSSGEQYF.

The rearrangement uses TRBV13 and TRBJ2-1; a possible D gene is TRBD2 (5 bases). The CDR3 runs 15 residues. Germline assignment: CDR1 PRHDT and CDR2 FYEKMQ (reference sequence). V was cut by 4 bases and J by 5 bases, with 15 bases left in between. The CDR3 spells CASSSMALDHNEQFF. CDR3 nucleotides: TGTGCCAGCAGCTCCATGGCACTAGACCACAATGAGCAGTTCTTC.